This TCR beta chain was documented in a study of shared clonotypes between healthy human individuals. Whole-study context: Per donor, CD8 memory used one plate, CD8 naive used two, CD4 memory used three and CD4 naive used three.

Remarks on this clone: Other DNA sequences in the same sample also yield this CDR3.

CD45RO-negative cells were positively selected for CCR7, leaving out terminally differentiated effector memory CD45RA+ cells. Those who donated were healthy HIV-negative adults, with no recent acute infections or vaccinations reported. Assay used: immunoSEQ multiplex PCR; TCRdb lists only in-frame clones, some missing. The sample gives roughly 650,000 clones, 95% to 96% of which show up once; 0.11% is in the top ten. This sequence was found in a woman between 25 and 40 years old in good health. Sequencing input: naive CD8+ T cells sorted from blood.

Here the CDR3 reads CASSEAGGSQPQHF. The CDR3 DNA sequence: TGTGCCAGCAGTGAAGCAGGGGGCAGTCAGCCCCAGCATTTT. The rearrangement uses TRBV2 and TRBJ1-5; 7 bases line up with TRBD1. Germline lookup yields CDR1 SNHLY and CDR2 FYNNEI. J lost 6 bases, V lost 0 bases, and 2 bases had no gene match. The CDR3 runs to 14 residues.